The next 15 T cell receptor beta chains were all read from a single sample in a study of cytotoxic CD8 clonotypes in ibrutinib-treated CLL (dated by TCRdb to about 2021). Receptor amplification or capture employed the immunoSEQ multiplex PCR assay. Drawn from immuneACCESS, this table holds only the in-frame rearrangements with V and J called that TCRdb kept. Clones are partly lost; checked studies trace under half to an unresolved V gene and leave the rest unexplained. The sample table shows 85,000 or so clones, and 70% to 80% are seen once. The top ten constitute about 4.4% of the sample. The time point tag for this specimen amounts to: about 11 months on ibrutinib. Sequencing was performed on PBMCs, taken after 12 months of ibrutinib treatment. The receptors derive from a human donor with chronic lymphocytic leukemia.

The chain recombines TRBV10-3 with TRBJ2-7, with a possible D match to TRBD2 (5 bases). Germline CDR1 is ENHRY and CDR2 is SYGVKD. V was trimmed by 3 bases and J by 5 bases, leaving 17 bases between them. This CDR3 region has 15 residues. The CDR3 reads CAISDSTRLRHEQYF. CDR3 in DNA: TGTGCCATCAGTGACTCGACCAGACTACGCCACGAGCAGTACTTC.

This clone has just a few counts. This rearrangement joins TRBV10-3 to TRBJ1-3; TRBD1 agrees at 8 bases. V trimming: 7 bases; J trimming: 4 bases; junction bases outside the gene matches: 9. The CDR3 contains 15 residues. Germline loops: CDR1 ENHRY, CDR2 SYGVKD. The chain's CDR3 is CAITQGASGGNTIYF. DNA for the CDR3: TGTGCCATCACCCAGGGGGCATCGGGAGGAAACACCATATATTTT.

The rearrangement joins TRBV7-8 to TRBJ2-7; 11 nucleotides agree with TRBD1. V lost 5 bases to trimming and J lost 5 bases; unmatched junction nucleotides: 8. Germline assignment: CDR1 SGHVS and CDR2 FQNEAQ. This CDR3 has 15 amino acids. The chain's CDR3 is CASSPGTGGPNEQYF. Written as DNA, the CDR3 is TGTGCCAGCAGCCCTGGGACAGGGGGTCCCAACGAGCAGTACTTC.

This clone was recorded a few times. The chain combines TRBV28 with TRBJ2-3; D is uncertain. Per the germline V gene, CDR1 is MDHEN and CDR2 is SYDVKM. The CDR3 has 11 residues. Trimming removed 3 bases at V and 6 bases at J, with 4 bases between. In nucleotides, the CDR3 is TGTGCCAGCAGTTTCAGGGATACGCAGTATTTT. This translates into CASSFRDTQYF.

In DNA, the CDR3 is TGTGCCAGCAGCTTAGGGCCGCGGGGGGACCAAGAGACCCAGTACTTC. Protein: CASSLGPRGDQETQYF. V and J are TRBV11-2 and TRBJ2-5; TRBD2 aligns across 8 bases. CDR3 length: 16 residues. Germline V lookup: CDR1 SGHAT, CDR2 FQNNGV. Trimming cost V 1 base and J 0 bases; bases outside gene matches: 4.

The chain combines TRBV27 with TRBJ2-1; 11 nucleotides align to TRBD2. V dropped 7 bases and J dropped 4; count of bases not matched to a gene: 6. Germline V gives CDR1 MNHEY, CDR2 SMNVEV (reference sequence). The CDR3 has 15 residues. The CDR3 DNA reads TGTGCCAGCACTCCGGGACTAGCGGAGTACAATGAGCAGTTCTTC. It is translated as CASTPGLAEYNEQFF.

The chain's CDR3 is CATSRAGGELFF. DNA for the CDR3: TGTGCCACCAGCAGAGCAGGCGGGGAGCTGTTTTTT. V is TRBV15 and J is TRBJ2-2, with unresolved D. The ends were cut back, 1 base at V and 7 bases at J, with 4 bases in the middle. Germline CDR1 reads LNHNV; CDR2 reads YYDKDF (reference sequence). The CDR3 length is 12 residues.

The chain uses TRBV6-5 and TRBJ1-2; D is undetermined. The CDR3 is 13 amino acids. Trimming removed 2 bases at V and 3 bases at J, with 7 bases between. Germline V gene lookup returns CDR1 MNHEY and CDR2 SVGAGI. The CDR3 sequence is CASSYRQHYGYTF. The CDR3 region has the DNA TGTGCCAGCAGTTACCGGCAGCACTATGGCTACACCTTC.

In this sample, this clone turned up a few times. The chain uses TRBV5-1 and TRBJ2-7, with D perhaps matching TRBD1 or TRBD2 (6 bases each). Trimming shortened V by 2 bases and J by 2 bases, and 11 bases separated the two germline ends. Germline V gene data show CDR1 as SGHRS and CDR2 as YFSETQ. The CDR3 totals 14 residues. CDR3 DNA: TGCGCCAGCAGCTTACAGGGAGGCGCCTACGAGCAGTACTTC. Translated, it gives CASSLQGGAYEQYF. The whole variable domain, filled in from reference TRBV5-1 and TRBJ2-7, reads KAGVTQTPRYLIKTRGQQVTLSCSPISGHRSVSWYQQTPGQGLQFLFEYFSETQRNKGNFPGRFSGRQFSNSRSEMNVSTLELGDSALYLCASSLQGGAYEQYFGPGTRLTVT.

The gene calls are TRBV6-5 and TRBJ2-5; 15 nucleotides line up with TRBD2. V dropped 3 bases and J dropped 5; count of bases not matched to a gene: 4. The CDR3 runs 16 residues. Germline V gene sequence: CDR1 MNHEY, CDR2 SVGAGI. For the CDR3, the DNA is TGTGCCAGCAGTTATGGGACTAGCGGGGGGCAGGAGACCCAGTACTTC. Its protein is CASSYGTSGGQETQYF.

This clone was recorded once. This chain links TRBV28 with TRBJ1-2, with D perhaps TRBD1 (6 bases). Germline assignment: CDR1 MDHEN and CDR2 SYDVKM. Trimming pared 2 bases from V and 8 bases from J, leaving 12 bases between. The CDR3 loop spans 13 amino acids. CDR3 residues: CASSLQQGGGYTF. The CDR3 DNA follows: TGTGCCAGCAGTTTACAACAGGGTGGCGGCTACACCTTC.

V is TRBV18 and J is TRBJ2-2; no clear D. V lost 2 bases and J lost 5, with 0 bases in between. The CDR3 contains 11 residues. CDR1 is KGHSH and CDR2 is LQKENI in the germline V gene. CDR3 sequence: CASSPTGELFF. The CDR3 DNA sequence: TGTGCCAGCTCACCAACCGGGGAGCTGTTTTTT.

This rearrangement joins TRBV30 to TRBJ1-6, with D unresolved. CDR1 is GTSNPN, CDR2 SVGIG, per germline (reference sequence). This CDR3 region has 13 residues. V shed 3 bases and J shed 6 bases, with 9 bases lying between them. Written as DNA, the CDR3 is TGTGCCTGGAGGGGTCAGATTAATTCACCCCTCCACTTT. Translation gives CAWRGQINSPLHF.

V usage is TRBV19 and J usage is TRBJ2-5; D may be TRBD1 or TRBD2 (5 bases each). This CDR3 has 12 residues. The V end was cut by 9 bases, the J end by 0 bases, with 8 bases between. CDR1 is LNHDA, CDR2 SQIVND, per germline (reference sequence). CDR3 in DNA: TGTGCCAGCCAGGGACACCAAGAGACCCAGTACTTC. Residues: CASQGHQETQYF.

This chain joins TRBV11-2 and TRBJ1-1, with no clear D. Germline assignment: CDR1 SGHAT and CDR2 FQNNGV. Trimming took 5 bases from V and 3 from J, leaving 10 bases between them. The CDR3 consists of 13 residues. CDR3 sequence: CASSPHMDTEAFF. For the CDR3, the DNA is TGTGCCAGCAGCCCCCATATGGACACTGAAGCTTTCTTT.